These 26 T cell receptor beta chains share one sample of origin, sequenced in a study of cytomegalovirus exposure and HLA in healthy donors. The PCR was carried out with 60 Vbeta primers and 13 Jbeta primers. Only in-frame clones appear in the TCRdb table, and some are missing; sequencing was by immunoSEQ multiplex PCR. The sample yields tens of thousands of clones, 65% to 80% seen once. Sequences were obtained from PBMCs. The receptors originated from a male donor in good health and CMV-seropositive.

The genes are TRBV21-1 and TRBJ2-5; the table's D call TRBD1 went unverified against the DNA. The J call may be wrong; the DNA end is better matched by TRBJ2-7. TRBV21-1 constitutes a pseudogene. The CDR3 has 13 residues. The CDR3 nucleotides read TGTGCCAGCAGCGGGGGACAAGTCTACGAGCAGTACTTC. It translates to CASSGGQVYEQYF.

V and J are TRBV6-1 and TRBJ2-3; TRBD2 matches 8 bases. After removal of 4 bases from V and 0 bases from J, the junction contained 6 bases not matched to a gene. The length of the CDR3 is 16 residues. In germline, CDR1 is MNHNS, CDR2 SASEGT. The CDR3 bases are TGTGCCAGCAGTGCCCCACTAGCGGCAAGCACAGATACGCAGTATTTT. It specifies CASSAPLAASTDTQYF.

This rearrangement joins TRBV7-6 to TRBJ2-1; weak D call: TRBD2 (5 bases). Germline V gene lookup returns CDR1 SGHVS and CDR2 FNYEAQ. Trimming removed 7 bases from V and 9 bases from J, with 22 bases in between. This CDR3 has 15 residues. In nucleotides, the CDR3 is TGTGCCAGCACTTATCTGCAAGGGAGTGTGGGTGAGCAGTTCTTC. Its protein is CASTYLQGSVGEQFF.

This clone appeared a single time. The gene calls are TRBV5-1 and TRBJ2-5, with 12 bases fitting TRBD1. The germline V gene encodes CDR1 SGHRS and CDR2 YFSETQ. V dropped 4 bases and J dropped 5; count of bases not matched to a gene: 9. The CDR3 covers 16 residues. The DNA for the CDR3 is TGCGCCAGCAGCCTAGGGACAGGGGGCGCGGGGGAGACCCAGTACTTC. It codes for CASSLGTGGAGETQYF.

The chain recombines TRBV5-6 with TRBJ1-3; 7 nucleotides line up with TRBD1. In germline, CDR1 is SGHDT, CDR2 YYEEEE. The CDR3 has 15 amino acids. J was trimmed by 2 bases and V by 2 bases; bases with no gene match: 4. CDR3 amino acids: CASSLTGTAGNTIYF. Written as DNA, the CDR3 is TGTGCCAGCAGCTTAACCGGGACAGCTGGAAACACCATATATTTT.

The chain couples TRBV4-1 to TRBJ2-2, with D unclear. Germline V gives CDR1 MGHRA, CDR2 YSYEKL. V lost 3 bases and J 0 bases, leaving 8 bases between the germline ends. The CDR3 has 15 residues. CDR3 nucleotides: TGCGCCAGCAGCCACCTTGACTCGAACACCGGGGAGCTGTTTTTT. Protein sequence: CASSHLDSNTGELFF.

The V call is TRBV19, the J call TRBJ2-7; 9 bases match TRBD1. The germline CDR1 and CDR2 sequences are LNHDA and SQIVND (reference sequence). V shed 4 bases, J shed 6 bases, and the junction held 13 bases outside the gene matches. This CDR3 has 16 amino acids. Here the CDR3 reads CASSTHRDRERSEQYF. In DNA form, the CDR3 reads TGTGCCAGTAGTACCCACAGGGACAGGGAACGGAGCGAGCAGTACTTC.

This clone was counted once. The chain has TRBV4-1 and TRBJ2-2; 12 bases align to TRBD1. Trimming cost V 2 bases and J 6 bases; bases outside gene matches: 16. CDR1 is MGHRA and CDR2 is YSYEKL in the germline V gene. This CDR3 is 20 amino acids long. CDR3 loop: CASSQHRDRGPQQKAGELFF. The CDR3 DNA is TGCGCCAGCAGCCAACACCGGGACAGGGGGCCCCAACAAAAAGCCGGGGAGCTGTTTTTT.

CDR3 DNA sequence: TGCGCCAGCAGCCGGGGCAGGAACACTGAAGCTTTCTTT. Amino acid sequence: CASSRGRNTEAFF. The chain couples TRBV4-1 to TRBJ1-1; D possibly corresponds to TRBD1 (5 bases). The CDR3 loop spans 13 amino acids. Germline V lookup: CDR1 MGHRA, CDR2 YSYEKL. Trimming pared 4 bases from V and 1 base from J, leaving 7 bases between.

The V call is TRBV19, the J call TRBJ2-5, with 7 nucleotides matching TRBD2. The J call may be mistaken, given a closer DNA end match to TRBJ2-7. In germline, CDR1 is LNHDA, CDR2 SQIVND (reference sequence). The CDR3 covers 14 residues. CDR3 sequence (DNA): TGTGCCAGTAGTGGGAGGGACGGCTCCTACGAGCAGTACTTC. It yields the protein CASSGRDGSYEQYF.

The chain is built from TRBV7-9 and TRBJ2-1; 10 bases match TRBD1. CDR1 and CDR2 from the germline V gene are SEHNR and FQNEAQ (reference sequence). V lost 3 bases, J lost 7 bases, and 0 bases stayed unmatched. The CDR3 extends over 13 amino acids. CDR3 protein: CASSLGQGNEQFF. The CDR3 DNA reads as TGTGCCAGCAGCTTGGGACAGGGGAATGAGCAGTTCTTC.

In this sample, this clone turned up a few times. The V gene is TRBV29-1, the J gene TRBJ2-1; TRBD2 matches at 14 bases. The V segment lost 6 bases and the J segment 5 bases; nucleotides outside the gene matches: 12. This CDR3 is 17 amino acids long. CDR1 and CDR2 from the germline V gene are SQVTM and ANQGSEA. The CDR3 nucleotides read TGCAGCGTCCCCCGGCCGGGACTAGCGGGAGTCGACAATGAGCAGTTCTTC. Protein product: CSVPRPGLAGVDNEQFF.

The rearrangement uses TRBV6-1 and TRBJ1-3, with a possible D match to TRBD1 (5 bases). Germline CDR1 MNHNS, CDR2 SASEGT. The CDR3 consists of 15 residues. With 4 bases removed from V and 0 bases from J, the gap between germline ends came to 10 bases. The CDR3: CASSAFRDSGNTIYF. For the CDR3, the DNA is TGTGCCAGCAGTGCTTTCAGGGACTCTGGAAACACCATATATTTT.

As regards this clone: The junction does not match germline at one end; this may be a read error. The genes are TRBV20-1 and TRBJ1-2; weak D call: TRBD1 (6 bases). Germline values: CDR1 DFQATT, CDR2 SNEGSKA (reference sequence). The CDR3 length is 10 residues. CDR3 bases: TGCAGTGCTAGATTGGGGGCCGCACACTTC. This codes for CSARLGAAHF.

This clone came up a few times. This chain links TRBV15 with TRBJ1-2, with TRBD1 matching 8 bases. Losses at the gene ends were 5 bases for V and 8 bases for J; bases not matched to a gene: 7. Germline CDR1 reads LNHNV; CDR2 reads YYDKDF (reference sequence). This CDR3 region has 13 residues. The CDR3 spells CATSGGQALGYTF. The CDR3 DNA sequence: TGTGCCACCAGCGGGGGACAGGCCCTCGGCTACACCTTC.

This clone was detected a few times. This sequence joins TRBV18 and TRBJ2-3; 7 bases align to TRBD2. The CDR3 runs 16 residues. The junction had 5 bases not matched to a gene; V was cut back by 0 bases and J by 2 bases. CDR1 and CDR2 (germline): KGHSH, LQKENI. CDR3 amino acids: CASSPPGRGVTDTQYF. For the CDR3, the DNA is TGTGCCAGCTCACCACCGGGACGGGGGGTCACAGATACGCAGTATTTT.

This clone was seen more than once but under ten times. One end of the junction varies from germline; a read error may be responsible. The rearrangement uses TRBV4-1 and TRBJ2-3, with 11 bases identical to TRBD2. CDR3 length: 16 amino acids. Germline-derived CDR1 and CDR2 are MGHRA and YSYEKL. The CDR3 loop is CASSQELAGGTDTQYF. The DNA of the CDR3 is TGTGCCAGCAGCCAAGAACTAGCGGGGGGCACAGATACGCAGTATTTT.

The J gene is TRBJ1-1, the V gene TRBV19, with 11 bases identical to TRBD1. V was pared by 8 bases and J by 4 bases, with 6 bases of the junction left unmatched. CDR1 is LNHDA and CDR2 is SQIVND in the germline V gene (reference sequence). The CDR3 totals 14 residues. The DNA for the CDR3 is TGTGCCAGTGGCCGGGACAGGGGGGCCACTGAAGCTTTCTTT. It specifies CASGRDRGATEAFF.

The chain carries TRBV5-4 and TRBJ1-1; 10 nucleotides agree with TRBD1. This CDR3 comprises 15 residues. The V and J ends lost 3 bases and 6 bases, in that order; junction bases with no gene match: 8. The germline V gene encodes CDR1 SGHNT and CDR2 YYREEE (reference sequence). CDR3 nucleotide sequence: TGTGCCAGCAGCTGGGACAGGGGCGTATCGGCTGAAGCTTTCTTT. Protein product: CASSWDRGVSAEAFF. Looking up the rest from reference TRBV5-4 and TRBJ1-1 gives the full variable domain: ETGVTQSPTHLIKTRGQQVTLRCSSQSGHNTVSWYQQALGQGPQFIFQYYREEENGRGNFPPRFSGLQFPNYSSELNVNALELDDSALYLCASSWDRGVSAEAFFGQGTRLTVV.

The genes are TRBV7-2 and TRBJ1-2; 8 positions match TRBD1. The CDR3 is 15 amino acids. Germline lookup yields CDR1 SGHTA and CDR2 FQGNSA. J was trimmed by 6 bases and V by 3 bases; bases with no gene match: 9. The chain's CDR3 is CASSFDTGGADGYTF. DNA for the CDR3: TGTGCCAGCAGCTTCGATACAGGGGGGGCTGATGGCTACACCTTC.

This chain connects TRBV6-5 to TRBJ1-1; the match to TRBD1 covers 7 bases. After removal of 7 bases from V and 6 bases from J, the junction contained 2 bases not matched to a gene. The CDR3 loop spans 11 amino acids. CDR1 is MNHEY, CDR2 SVGAGI, per germline. The CDR3 loop is CASTQGAEAFF. The CDR3 DNA sequence: TGTGCCAGCACCCAGGGGGCTGAAGCTTTCTTT.

This sequence joins TRBV5-1 and TRBJ2-6; the D gene is possibly TRBD2 (5 bases). The CDR3 runs to 16 residues. CDR1 is SGHRS, CDR2 YFSETQ, per germline. V was shortened by 0 bases and J by 4 bases, with 11 bases between the two germline ends. CDR3 sequence: CASSLVSGSGANVLTF. The CDR3 coding sequence is TGCGCCAGCAGCTTGGTTTCGGGGTCCGGGGCCAACGTCCTGACTTTC.

As to this clone: Other DNA sequences from this sample encode an identical CDR3 as well. This sequence joins TRBV4-3 and TRBJ2-1; 8 bases are shared with TRBD2. The CDR3 consists of 16 residues. Germline V gives CDR1 LGHNA, CDR2 YSLEER. With 7 bases clipped from V and 5 bases from J, the junction kept 13 bases outside the gene matches. CDR3 DNA sequence: TGCGCCAGCACTTACGGGGGGACCGGGGGGGACAATGAGCAGTTCTTC. Encoded protein: CASTYGGTGGDNEQFF.

The chain combines TRBV19 with TRBJ2-7, with TRBD1 as a possible D gene (6 bases). The germline V and J ends were trimmed by 3 bases and 3 bases, with 9 bases remaining between them. Germline loops: CDR1 LNHDA, CDR2 SQIVND (reference sequence). CDR3 length: 13 amino acids. In DNA, the CDR3 is TGTGCCAGTAGTATGTACAGGGACTACGAGCAGTACTTC. Translated: CASSMYRDYEQYF. Full variable domain (outside the CDR3, taken from reference TRBV19 and TRBJ2-7): DGGITQSPKYLFRKEGQNVTLSCEQNLNHDAMYWYRQDPGQGLRLIYYSQIVNDFQKGDIAEGYSVSREKKESFPLTVTSAQKNPTAFYLCASSMYRDYEQYFGPGTRLTVT.

For this clone: Additional DNA sequences in this sample encode the identical CDR3. The chain's CDR3 is CASSYSTSRQETQYF. The CDR3 DNA is TGTGCCAGCAGTTACTCGACTAGCAGGCAAGAGACCCAGTACTTC. This chain joins TRBV6-5 and TRBJ2-5; 7 bases are a match to TRBD2. This CDR3 is built from 15 residues. Germline values: CDR1 MNHEY, CDR2 SVGAGI. With V trimmed by 0 bases and J by 2 bases, 3 bases remained unmatched.

The gene calls are TRBV4-1 and TRBJ2-7, with 7 bases identical to TRBD1. The CDR3 consists of 15 residues. Germline V CDR1 and CDR2: MGHRA, YSYEKL. V shed 4 bases and J 9 bases; nucleotides not matched to a gene: 15. The CDR3 nucleotides are TGCGCCAGCAGCCCTAGGACAGGACTTTCTAGATGGCAGTACTTC. The encoded protein is CASSPRTGLSRWQYF.